This TCR beta chain was observed in a study of immune evolution from preneoplasia to lung adenocarcinoma (dated by TCRdb to the early 2020s). Concerning the study at large: The study profiled immune contexture across lung adenocarcinoma precursors and invasive adenocarcinoma using immune gene expression, TCR sequencing and multiplex immunofluorescence. Sample size was based on specimen availability rather than a prior power calculation. The immune data were integrated with whole exome sequencing and methylation data from the same cohort of nodules. POLYSOLVER was used to infer Class I HLA alleles from exome data, while LOHHLA was used to detect allele-specific HLA loss. Resected precursor lesions (AAH, AIS, MIA) and invasive adenocarcinomas were compared with paired morphologically normal lung tissue. In total, the cohort included roughly 49 patients with pulmonary nodules, all of whom underwent surgical resection. According to the study, 105 samples went through TCR sequencing. TCR sequencing data came from 45 to 60 patients. Results and caveats for the whole study, not just this receptor: Normal lung had the highest top T cell clone frequencies, which appeared to decline progressively from AAH through AIS, MIA and invasive adenocarcinoma. All patients were from Japan and China, so applicability to Western populations was uncertain. Normal lung showed the highest clonality, whereas later-stage lesions appeared to have higher T cell density and diversity but lower clonality. Findings were based on association rather than direct causation; larger cohorts with long-term follow-up and longitudinal biopsies were deemed needed.

Using the immunoSEQ hsTCRbeta Kit, TCR beta CDR3 regions were sequenced from DNA. The paper's processing steps were these. The ImmunoSEQ Analyzer was used to analyse the TCR sequencing data. T cell clonality was defined as 1 minus Pielou's evenness, calculated on productive rearrangements. To measure T cell diversity, the inverse Simpson index was applied to productive templates. T cell density was expressed as TCR beta template counts normalized to usable DNA, with usable DNA estimated by amplifying and sequencing housekeeping genes. Two-sided Kruskal-Wallis tests were used to compare TCR metrics between histologic stages. TCRdb obtained this table from immuneACCESS and retained in-frame rearrangements with V and J assigned. These tables miss some clones; where compared with another copy, unresolved V genes account for less than half of the shortfall, and the remainder is unexplained. V and J calls and clone size are given by that table; D and trimming were obtained from the DNA. The sample table lists about 7,200 clones, roughly 79% of them with a count of one. The top ten clones comprise roughly 19% of the sample.

Reading the germline V gene gives CDR1 SGHTA and CDR2 FQGTGA. The CDR3 goes from the cysteine to the phenylalanine over 20 residues. Only the CDR3 part of the read is kept: 60 bases, read in frame from the first base. Germline trimming: 2 bases from V, 0 bases from J; junction bases outside gene matches: 15. With regard to this clone: Its recognized antigen is unknown. Per-nucleotide qualities are absent, and no much larger clonotype sits a single base away.

The patients had resection in Japan or China between the mid-2010s and the late 2010s. Histologic diagnosis of each case was confirmed independently by two lung cancer pathologists on H&E slides. DNA was isolated from FFPE tissue using the AllPrep DNA/RNA FFPE Kit. The rearranged segments are TRBV7-3 and TRBJ2-3; a stretch of 9 junction bases matches TRBD2. This receptor was obtained from a person aged 65 to 85 with lung adenocarcinoma. Input material: FFPE adjacent normal lung tissue. The sequenced DNA: TGTGCCAGCAGCTTAGAGGGTCTAGCGGGGTTCCTAGGGAGCACAGATACGCAGTATTTT. Translated, this is CASSLEGLAGFLGSTDTQYF.